These T cell receptor beta chains were read from a single sample in a study of human T cells and chemical hapten exposure. In TCRdb, the RACE reads were re-called with MiXCR into one record per CDR3 protein. The sample includes 140,000 or so distinct CDR3 sequences, about 12% of them seen just once. The sequences come from whole blood, collected in connection with sensitization to the hapten diphenylcyclopropenone (DPC). These receptors were collected from a woman aged 45 to 65 with alopecia areata. Some clones in this sample may be carry-over from other donors' samples. The CDR3 runs from the conserved cysteine through the conserved F or W. The order of the fields is CDR3 DNA, CDR3 protein, D gene, clone size, CDR3 length, J gene, V gene. D genes are given only for firm matches. Some rows have no size entry. The others give once, few or many, or a class for an expanded clone.

TGTGCCAGCAGTCGTTTGGCTGGGGACACTGAAGCTTTCTTT,CASSRLAGDTEAFF,NA,NA,14,TRBJ1-1,TRBV3-1
TGTGCCAGCAGTTACTCGACGGGGTGGAAAGCTTTCTTT,CASSYSTGWKAFF,NA,few,13,TRBJ1-1,TRBV6-2/TRBV6-3
TGTGCCAGCAGCCCAGACAGAACGCGACGGAACGAGCAGTACTTC,CASSPDRTRRNEQYF,NA,many,15,TRBJ2-7,TRBV7-6
TGTGCCAGCAGCCAAGGAGGGGGGAAAAAACTGTTTTTT,CASSQGGGKKLFF,NA,many,13,TRBJ1-4,TRBV4-2
TGTGCCAGCTCGCCCCTAGGGGACGAGCAGTACTTC,CASSPLGDEQYF,NA,few,12,TRBJ2-7,TRBV18
TGTGCCAGCAGTCGGGCCGTCGGGATCTATGGCTACACCTTC,CASSRAVGIYGYTF,NA,NA,14,TRBJ1-2,TRBV25-1
TGCGCCAGCAGTGACCTCCGAGACGTCCTAGCGGGAACGGTGATTACGCAGTATTTT,CASSDLRDVLAGTVITQYF,TRBD2,few,19,TRBJ2-3,TRBV10-1
TGTGCCAGCAGTGAGAATCAGGGAGCCCAAGAGACCCAGTACTTC,CASSENQGAQETQYF,NA,NA,15,TRBJ2-5,TRBV2
TGTGCCACCAGTGTGGGCAGGGGGAGTGAAAGCATTCAGTACTTC,CATSVGRGSESIQYF,TRBD1,many,15,TRBJ2-4,TRBV24-1
TGTGCCAGCAGTTTTAGGGAATGGACTAGCGTTGAGGAGCAGTTCTTC,CASSFREWTSVEEQFF,TRBD2,few,16,TRBJ2-1,TRBV12-3/TRBV12-4
TGCGCCAGCAGCCCCTCTAGCGGGCCGTCCTACGAGCAGTACTTC,CASSPSSGPSYEQYF,TRBD2,NA,15,TRBJ2-7,TRBV5-1
TGTGCCAGCAGTTACTCCGGGCATGATCAGCCCCAGTATTTT,CASSYSGHDQPQYF,NA,NA,14,TRBJ2-3,TRBV6-6
TGTGCCAGCTCACAGGGGACGGATAGCAATCAGCCCCAGCATTTT,CASSQGTDSNQPQHF,NA,few,15,TRBJ1-5,TRBV18
TGTGCCAGCAGCAACCGTGGGGGGCCCGGGGAGCTGTTTTTT,CASSNRGGPGELFF,NA,NA,14,TRBJ2-2,TRBV5-8
TGTGCCAGCAGCCCCACCGGGGGACAGGGCGAGACCCAGTACTTC,CASSPTGGQGETQYF,TRBD1,few,15,TRBJ2-5,TRBV9
TGTGCCGGCGAGTGGGACAGACTAAATTCACCCCTCCACTTT,CAGEWDRLNSPLHF,TRBD1,NA,14,TRBJ1-6,TRBV5-4
TGTGCCAGCACCCCGAGTGGTAGCGGGATATACGAGCAGTACTTC,CASTPSGSGIYEQYF,TRBD2,many,15,TRBJ2-7,TRBV6-1
TGTACCAGCCAGGACAGTTGGTATAGCAATCAGCCCCAGCATTTT,CTSQDSWYSNQPQHF,NA,NA,15,TRBJ1-5,TRBV19